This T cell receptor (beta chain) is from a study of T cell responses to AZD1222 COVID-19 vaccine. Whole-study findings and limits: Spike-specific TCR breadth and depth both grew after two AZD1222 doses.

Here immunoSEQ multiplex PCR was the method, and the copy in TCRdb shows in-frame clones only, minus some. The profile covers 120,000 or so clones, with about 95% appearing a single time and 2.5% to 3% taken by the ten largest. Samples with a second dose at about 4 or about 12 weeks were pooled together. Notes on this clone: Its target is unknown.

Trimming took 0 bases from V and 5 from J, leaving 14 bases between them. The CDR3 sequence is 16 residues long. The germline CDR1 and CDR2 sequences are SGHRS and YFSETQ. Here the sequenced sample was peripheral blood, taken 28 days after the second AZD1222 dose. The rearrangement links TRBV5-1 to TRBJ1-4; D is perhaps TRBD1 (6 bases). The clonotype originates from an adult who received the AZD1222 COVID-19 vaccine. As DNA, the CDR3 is TGCGCCAGCAGCTTGGTCACAGGGAAGGGAAATGAAAAACTGTTTTTT. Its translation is CASSLVTGKGNEKLFF.